This T cell receptor (beta chain) was identified during a study of T cells in Graves' hyperthyroidism and ophthalmopathy. General observations from the study: Expanded thyroid clonotypes (above 0.001) were mostly also found in blood.

Using RNA transcripts as the source, TCR beta CDR3 regions were amplified. A set of HTBI primers served as the primers for a first-round RT-PCR of the TCR CDR3. TCRdb re-called the multiplex PCR reads with MiXCR, one entry per CDR3 protein. The profile shows roughly 740,000 distinct CDR3 sequences, about 16% of them singletons. The CDR3 loop spans 13 amino acids. V dropped 2 bases and J dropped 3; count of bases not matched to a gene: 1. Germline CDR1 is MNHEY and CDR2 is SVGAGI. Researchers defined stable Graves' hyperthyroidism as no ophthalmopathy progression within 18 months. The sample holds many counts of this clonotype. Its antigen remains unidentified.

The sequenced material came from blood. The chain combines TRBV6-5 with TRBJ2-7, with 7 bases identical to TRBD1. The receptor comes from a man younger than 35 with Graves' hyperthyroidism. As DNA, the CDR3 is TGTGCCAGCAGTTACGGGACAGACTACGAGCAGTACTTC. Translated, it gives CASSYGTDYEQYF.